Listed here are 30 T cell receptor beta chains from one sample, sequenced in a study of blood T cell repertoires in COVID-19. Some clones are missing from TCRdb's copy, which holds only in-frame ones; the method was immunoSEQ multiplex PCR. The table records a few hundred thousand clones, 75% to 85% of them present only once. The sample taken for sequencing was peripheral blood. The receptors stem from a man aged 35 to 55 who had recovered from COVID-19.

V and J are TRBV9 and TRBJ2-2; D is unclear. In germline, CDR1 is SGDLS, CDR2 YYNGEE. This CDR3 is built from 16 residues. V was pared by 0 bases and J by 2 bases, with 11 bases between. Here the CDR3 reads CASSVAPLANTGELFF. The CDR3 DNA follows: TGTGCCAGCAGCGTAGCCCCTTTGGCAAACACCGGGGAGCTGTTTTTT.

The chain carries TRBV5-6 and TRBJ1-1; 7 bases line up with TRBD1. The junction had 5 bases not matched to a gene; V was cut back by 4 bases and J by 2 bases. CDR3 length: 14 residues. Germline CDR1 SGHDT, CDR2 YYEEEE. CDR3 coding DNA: TGTGCCAGCAGCGCCTGGGACAGTAACACTGAAGCTTTCTTT. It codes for CASSAWDSNTEAFF.

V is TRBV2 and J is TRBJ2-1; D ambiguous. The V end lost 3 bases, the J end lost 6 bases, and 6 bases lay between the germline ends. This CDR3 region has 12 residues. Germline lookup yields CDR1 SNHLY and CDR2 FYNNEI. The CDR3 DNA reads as TGTGCCAGCAGTGAGTCGGTCAATGAGCAGTTCTTC. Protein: CASSESVNEQFF.

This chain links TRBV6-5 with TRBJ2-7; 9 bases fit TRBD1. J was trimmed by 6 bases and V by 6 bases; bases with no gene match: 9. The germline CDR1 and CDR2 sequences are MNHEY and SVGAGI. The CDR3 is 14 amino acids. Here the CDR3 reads CASSRPGQGREQYF. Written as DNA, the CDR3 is TGTGCCAGCAGCCGACCGGGACAGGGACGCGAGCAGTACTTC.

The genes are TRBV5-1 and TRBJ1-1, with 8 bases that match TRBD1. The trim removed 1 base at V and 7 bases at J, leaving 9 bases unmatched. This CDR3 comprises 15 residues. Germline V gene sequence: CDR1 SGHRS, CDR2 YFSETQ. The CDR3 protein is CASSLFSQGAGEAFF. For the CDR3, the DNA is TGCGCCAGCAGCTTGTTTAGTCAGGGGGCAGGTGAAGCTTTCTTT.

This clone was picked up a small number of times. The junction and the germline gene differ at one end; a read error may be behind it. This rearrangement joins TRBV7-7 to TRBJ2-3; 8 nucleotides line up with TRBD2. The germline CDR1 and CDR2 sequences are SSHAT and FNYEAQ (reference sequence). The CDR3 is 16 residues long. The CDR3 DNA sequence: TGTGCTAGCAGCCCGGATAGCGGGACTCACACAGATACGCAGTATTTT. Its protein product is CASSPDSGTHTDTQYF.

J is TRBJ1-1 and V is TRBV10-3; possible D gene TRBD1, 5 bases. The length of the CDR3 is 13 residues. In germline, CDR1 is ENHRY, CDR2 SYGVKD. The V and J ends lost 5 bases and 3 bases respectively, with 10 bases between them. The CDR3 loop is CAISFSGHTEAFF. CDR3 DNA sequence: TGTGCCATCAGTTTTTCAGGGCACACTGAAGCTTTCTTT.

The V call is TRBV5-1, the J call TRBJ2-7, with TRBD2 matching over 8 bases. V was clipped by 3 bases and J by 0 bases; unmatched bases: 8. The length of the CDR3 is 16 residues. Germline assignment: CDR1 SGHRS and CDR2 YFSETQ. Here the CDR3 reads CASSWAGGRSSYEQYF. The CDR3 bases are TGCGCCAGCAGCTGGGCGGGGGGTCGGAGCTCCTACGAGCAGTACTTC.

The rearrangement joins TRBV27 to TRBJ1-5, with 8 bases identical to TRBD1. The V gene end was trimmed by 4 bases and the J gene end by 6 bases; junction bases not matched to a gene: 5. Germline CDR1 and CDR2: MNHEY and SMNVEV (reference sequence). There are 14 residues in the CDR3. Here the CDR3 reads CASSSQGALQPQHF. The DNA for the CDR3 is TGTGCCAGCAGTTCCCAGGGGGCGCTTCAGCCCCAGCATTTT.

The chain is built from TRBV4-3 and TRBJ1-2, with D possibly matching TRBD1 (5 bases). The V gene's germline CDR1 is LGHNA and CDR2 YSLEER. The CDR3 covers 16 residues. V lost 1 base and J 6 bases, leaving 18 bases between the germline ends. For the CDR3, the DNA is TGCGCCAGCAGCCAAGGACCCTCGGCAGGGCTTGATGGCTACACCTTC. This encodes CASSQGPSAGLDGYTF.

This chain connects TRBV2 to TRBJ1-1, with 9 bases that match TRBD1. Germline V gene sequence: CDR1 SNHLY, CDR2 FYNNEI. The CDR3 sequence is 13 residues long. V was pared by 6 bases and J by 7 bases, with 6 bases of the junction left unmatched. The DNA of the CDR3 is TGTGCCAGCAGAGAGACAGGGGGGGGTGAAGCTTTCTTT. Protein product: CASRETGGGEAFF.

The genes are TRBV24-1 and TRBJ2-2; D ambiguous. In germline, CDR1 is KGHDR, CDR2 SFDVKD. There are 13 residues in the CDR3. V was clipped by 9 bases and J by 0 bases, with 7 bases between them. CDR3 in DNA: TGTGCCACCGGCCCCGCGAACACCGGGGAGCTGTTTTTT. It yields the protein CATGPANTGELFF.

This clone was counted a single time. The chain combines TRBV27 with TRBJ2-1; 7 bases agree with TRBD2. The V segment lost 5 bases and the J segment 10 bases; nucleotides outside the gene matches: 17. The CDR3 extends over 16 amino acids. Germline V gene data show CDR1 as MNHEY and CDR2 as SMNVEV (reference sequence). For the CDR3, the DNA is TGTGCCAGCAGTCCGCTCGGTTCTGCGGGAGAAGGGGAGCAGTTCTTC. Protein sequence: CASSPLGSAGEGEQFF.

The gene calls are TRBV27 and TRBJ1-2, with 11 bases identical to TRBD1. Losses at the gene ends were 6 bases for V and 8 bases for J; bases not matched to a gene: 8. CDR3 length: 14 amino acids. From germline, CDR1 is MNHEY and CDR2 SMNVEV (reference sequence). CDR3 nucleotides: TGTGCCAGCAGCCGGGACAGGGGGGAGTGGGGCTACACCTTC. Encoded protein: CASSRDRGEWGYTF.

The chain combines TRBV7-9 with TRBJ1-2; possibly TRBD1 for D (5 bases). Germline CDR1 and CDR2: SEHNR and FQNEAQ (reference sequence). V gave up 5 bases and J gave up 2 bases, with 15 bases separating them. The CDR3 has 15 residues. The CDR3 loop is CASSPWDLGNYGYTF. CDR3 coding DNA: TGTGCCAGCAGCCCCTGGGACTTGGGGAACTATGGCTACACCTTC.

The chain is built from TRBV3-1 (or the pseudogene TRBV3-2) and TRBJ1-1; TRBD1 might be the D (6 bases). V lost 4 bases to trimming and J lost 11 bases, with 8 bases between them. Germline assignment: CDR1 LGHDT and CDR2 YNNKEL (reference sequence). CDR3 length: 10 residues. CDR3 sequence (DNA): TGTGCCAGCAGCCGGGACATCGCTTTCTTT. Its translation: CASSRDIAFF.

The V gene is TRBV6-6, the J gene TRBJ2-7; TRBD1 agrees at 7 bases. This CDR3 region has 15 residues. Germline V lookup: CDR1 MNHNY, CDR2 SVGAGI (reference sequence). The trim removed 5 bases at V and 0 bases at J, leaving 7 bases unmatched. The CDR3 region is CASSPGTANSYEQYF. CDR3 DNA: TGTGCCAGCAGTCCCGGGACAGCAAACTCCTACGAGCAGTACTTC.

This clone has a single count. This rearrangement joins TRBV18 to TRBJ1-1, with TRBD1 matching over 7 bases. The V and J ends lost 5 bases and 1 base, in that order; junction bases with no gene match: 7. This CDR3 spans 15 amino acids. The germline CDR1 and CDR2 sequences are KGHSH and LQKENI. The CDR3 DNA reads TGTGCCAGCTCAGCCTACAGGGGAAAGAACACTGAAGCTTTCTTT. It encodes CASSAYRGKNTEAFF. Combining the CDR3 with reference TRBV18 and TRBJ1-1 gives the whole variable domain NAGVMQNPRHLVRRRGQEARLRCSPMKGHSHVYWYRQLPEEGLKFMVYLQKENIIDESGMPKERFSAEFPKEGPSILRIQQVVRGDSAAYFCASSAYRGKNTEAFFGQGTRLTVV.

The CDR3 DNA follows: TGTGCCAGTAGTATACTTTCAGGGGGCCCGGACGAGCAGTACTTC. It yields the protein CASSILSGGPDEQYF. V is TRBV19 and J is TRBJ2-7, with 8 bases lining up with TRBD1. Germline loops: CDR1 LNHDA, CDR2 SQIVND (reference sequence). With 2 bases clipped from V and 5 bases from J, the junction kept 8 bases outside the gene matches. This CDR3 region has 15 residues.

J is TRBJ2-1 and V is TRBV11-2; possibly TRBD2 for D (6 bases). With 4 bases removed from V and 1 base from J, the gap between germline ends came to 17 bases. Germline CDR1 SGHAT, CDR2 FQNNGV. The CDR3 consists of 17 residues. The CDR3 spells CASSSYLSAGSYNEQFF. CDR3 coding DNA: TGTGCCAGCAGCTCGTATCTGAGCGCGGGATCCTACAATGAGCAGTTCTTC.

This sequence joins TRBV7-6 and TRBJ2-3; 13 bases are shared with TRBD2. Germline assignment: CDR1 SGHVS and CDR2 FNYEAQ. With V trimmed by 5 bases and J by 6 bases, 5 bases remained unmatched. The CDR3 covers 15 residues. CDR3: CASSLRTSGGDTQYF. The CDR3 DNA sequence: TGTGCCAGCAGCCTACGGACTAGCGGGGGTGATACGCAGTATTTT.

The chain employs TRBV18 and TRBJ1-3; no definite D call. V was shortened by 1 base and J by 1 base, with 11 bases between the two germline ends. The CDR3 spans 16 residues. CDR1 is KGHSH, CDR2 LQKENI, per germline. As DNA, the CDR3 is TGTGCCAGCTCACCACTGGGAGAAGCTTCTGGAAACACCATATATTTT. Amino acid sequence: CASSPLGEASGNTIYF.

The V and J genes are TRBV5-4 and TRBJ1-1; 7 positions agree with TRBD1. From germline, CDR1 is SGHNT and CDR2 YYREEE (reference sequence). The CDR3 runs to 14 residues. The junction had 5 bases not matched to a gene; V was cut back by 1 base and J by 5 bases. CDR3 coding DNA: TGTGCCAGCAGCTTGACAGGGGTGGGGACTGAAGCTTTCTTT. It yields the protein CASSLTGVGTEAFF.

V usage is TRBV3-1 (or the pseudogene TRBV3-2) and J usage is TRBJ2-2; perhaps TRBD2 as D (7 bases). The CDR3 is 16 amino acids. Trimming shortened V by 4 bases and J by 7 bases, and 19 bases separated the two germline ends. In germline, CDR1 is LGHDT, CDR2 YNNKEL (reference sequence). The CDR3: CASSLFGGPLGGELFF. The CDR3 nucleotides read TGTGCCAGCAGCCTATTCGGGGGGCCATTGGGCGGGGAGCTGTTTTTT.

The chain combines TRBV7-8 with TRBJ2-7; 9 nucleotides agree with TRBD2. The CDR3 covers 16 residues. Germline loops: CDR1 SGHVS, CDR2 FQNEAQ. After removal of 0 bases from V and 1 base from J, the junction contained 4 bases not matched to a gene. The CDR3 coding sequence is TGTGCCAGCAGCTTAGCCGGGACTAGCAGATCCTACGAGCAGTACTTC. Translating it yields CASSLAGTSRSYEQYF.

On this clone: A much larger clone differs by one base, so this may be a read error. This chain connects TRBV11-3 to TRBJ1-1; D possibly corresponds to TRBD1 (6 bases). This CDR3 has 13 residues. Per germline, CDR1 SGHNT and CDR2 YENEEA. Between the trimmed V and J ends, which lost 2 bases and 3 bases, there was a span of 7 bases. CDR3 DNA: TGTGCCAGCAGCTTACAGGGGTACACTGAAGCTTTCTTT. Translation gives CASSLQGYTEAFF.

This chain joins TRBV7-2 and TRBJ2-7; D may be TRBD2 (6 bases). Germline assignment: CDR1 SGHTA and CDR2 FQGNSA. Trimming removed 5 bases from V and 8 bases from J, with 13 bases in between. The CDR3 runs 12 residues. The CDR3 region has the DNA TGTGCCAGCAGCGAGACTAGAGGGAAGCAGTACTTC. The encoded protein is CASSETRGKQYF.

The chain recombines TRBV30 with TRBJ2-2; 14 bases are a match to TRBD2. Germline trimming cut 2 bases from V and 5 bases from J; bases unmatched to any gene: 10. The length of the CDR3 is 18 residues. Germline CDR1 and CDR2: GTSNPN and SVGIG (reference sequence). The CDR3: CAWSPQGTSGRGTGELFF. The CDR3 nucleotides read TGTGCCTGGAGTCCTCAGGGGACTAGCGGGAGAGGTACCGGGGAGCTGTTTTTT.

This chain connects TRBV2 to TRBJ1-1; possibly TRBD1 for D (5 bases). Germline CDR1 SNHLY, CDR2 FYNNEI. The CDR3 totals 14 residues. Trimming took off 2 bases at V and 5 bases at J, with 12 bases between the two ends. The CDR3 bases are TGTGCCAGCAGTGAAAGGGGAAGTAAAACTGAAGCTTTCTTT. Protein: CASSERGSKTEAFF.

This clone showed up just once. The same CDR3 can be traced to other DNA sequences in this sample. The CDR3 sequence is CASSQTGYEQYF. The CDR3 DNA sequence: TGTGCCAGCAGCCAGACAGGGTACGAGCAGTACTTC. V gene TRBV7-9 combines with J gene TRBJ2-7; 7 bases are shared with TRBD1. In germline, CDR1 is SEHNR, CDR2 FQNEAQ (reference sequence). V was pared by 5 bases and J by 4 bases, with 2 bases of the junction left unmatched. This CDR3 region has 12 residues. Looking up the rest from reference TRBV7-9 and TRBJ2-7 gives the full variable domain: DTGVSQNPRHKITKRGQNVTFRCDPISEHNRLYWYRQTLGQGPEFLTYFQNEAQLEKSRLLSDRFSAERPKGSFSTLEIQRTEQGDSAMYLCASSQTGYEQYFGPGTRLTVT.